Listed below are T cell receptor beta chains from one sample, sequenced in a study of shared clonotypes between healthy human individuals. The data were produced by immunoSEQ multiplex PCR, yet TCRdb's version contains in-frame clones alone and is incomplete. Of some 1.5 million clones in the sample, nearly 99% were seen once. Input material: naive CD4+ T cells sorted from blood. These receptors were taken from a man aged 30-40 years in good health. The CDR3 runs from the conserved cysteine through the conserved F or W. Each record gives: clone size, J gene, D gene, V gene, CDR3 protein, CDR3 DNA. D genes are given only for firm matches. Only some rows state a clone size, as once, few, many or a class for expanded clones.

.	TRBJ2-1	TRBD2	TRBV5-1	CASSLRLAGGSSYNEQFF	TGCGCCAGCAGCTTGCGGCTAGCGGGGGGAAGCTCCTACAATGAGCAGTTCTTC
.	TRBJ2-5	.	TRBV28	CASSLRRTPSQETQYF	TGTGCCAGCAGTCTCCGACGGACTCCGTCCCAAGAGACCCAGTACTTC
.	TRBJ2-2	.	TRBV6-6	CASSYSNTGTGELFF	TGTGCCAGCAGTTACTCGAATACAGGGACCGGGGAGCTGTTTTTT
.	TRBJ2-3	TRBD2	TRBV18	CASSPLAGISTDTQYF	TGTGCCAGCTCACCTTTAGCGGGAATTAGCACAGATACGCAGTATTTT
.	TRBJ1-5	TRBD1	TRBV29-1	CSVPTTGDRNQPQHF	TGCAGCGTTCCCACTACAGGGGACCGCAATCAGCCCCAGCATTTT
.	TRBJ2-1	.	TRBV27	CASSLPGSSYNEQFF	TGTGCCAGCAGTTTACCGGGGAGCTCCTACAATGAGCAGTTCTTC
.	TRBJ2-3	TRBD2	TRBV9	CASSAPSGRAPTDTQYF	TGTGCCAGCAGCGCCCCTAGCGGGAGGGCTCCTACAGATACGCAGTATTTT
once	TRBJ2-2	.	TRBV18	CASSPTARLAGELFF	TGTGCCAGCTCACCCACCGCGAGGCTTGCCGGGGAGCTGTTTTTT
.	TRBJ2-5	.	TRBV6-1	CASSELGQTQYF	TGTGCCAGCAGTGAATTGGGACAGACCCAGTACTTC
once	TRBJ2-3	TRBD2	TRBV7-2	CASSLLGLAASDTQYF	TGTGCCAGCAGCTTACTCGGACTAGCGGCTTCAGATACGCAGTATTTT
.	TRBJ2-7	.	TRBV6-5	CASSFGYEQYF	TGTGCCAGCAGTTTTGGCTACGAGCAGTACTTC
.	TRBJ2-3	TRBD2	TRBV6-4	CASRASGRAGDTQYF	TGTGCCAGCAGGGCTAGCGGGAGGGCCGGGGATACGCAGTATTTT
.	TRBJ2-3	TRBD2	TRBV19	CATLRGESSTDTQYF	TGTGCCACCCTACGGGGGGAATCTAGCACAGATACGCAGTATTTT
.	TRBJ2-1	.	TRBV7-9	CASSIRDSYNEQFF	TGTGCCAGCAGCATCCGGGACTCCTACAATGAGCAGTTCTTC
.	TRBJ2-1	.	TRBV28	CASSATRRIYNEQFF	TGTGCCAGCAGCGCAACTCGACGAATCTACAATGAGCAGTTCTTC
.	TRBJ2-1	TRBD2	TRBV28	CASSFSGRTYNEQFF	TGTGCCAGCAGTTTTAGCGGGAGGACCTACAATGAGCAGTTCTTC
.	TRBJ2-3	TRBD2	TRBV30	CAWSVRTRDTDTQYF	TGTGCCTGGAGTGTTCGGACTAGGGACACAGATACGCAGTATTTT
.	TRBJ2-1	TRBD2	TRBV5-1	CASSLARRELGNEQFF	TGCGCCAGCAGCTTGGCCAGGCGGGAGCTTGGGAATGAGCAGTTCTTC
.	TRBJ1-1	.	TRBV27	CASSLLQNTEAFF	TGTGCCAGCAGTTTACTCCAGAACACTGAAGCTTTCTTT
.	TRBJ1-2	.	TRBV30	CAWSRDYGYTF	TGTGCCTGGAGTCGCGACTATGGCTACACCTTC
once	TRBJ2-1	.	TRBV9	CASSSTNVGFDEQFF	TGTGCCAGCAGCTCTACAAACGTAGGGTTCGATGAGCAGTTCTTC
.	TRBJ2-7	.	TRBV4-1	CASSQGLRGYEQYF	TGCGCCAGCAGCCAAGGACTGCGGGGCTACGAGCAGTACTTC
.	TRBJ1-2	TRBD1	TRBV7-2	CASSTGTGYGYTF	TGTGCCAGCAGCACCGGGACAGGGTATGGCTACACCTTC
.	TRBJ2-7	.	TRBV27	CASSYYGLRQNEQYF	TGTGCCAGCAGTTACTACGGTCTGCGCCAAAACGAGCAGTACTTC
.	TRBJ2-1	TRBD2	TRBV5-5	CASSAERTSGNNEQFF	TGTGCCAGCAGCGCGGAACGGACTAGCGGGAACAATGAGCAGTTCTTC
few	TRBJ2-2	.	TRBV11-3	CASSLSPAGELFF	TGTGCCAGCAGCTTAAGTCCGGCCGGGGAGCTGTTTTTT
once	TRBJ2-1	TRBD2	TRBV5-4	CASSLAGLAVYNEQFF	TGTGCCAGCAGCTTGGCAGGACTAGCGGTGTACAATGAGCAGTTCTTC
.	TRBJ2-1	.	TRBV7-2	CASSLELAREQFF	TGTGCCAGCAGCTTAGAACTAGCCCGCGAGCAGTTCTTC
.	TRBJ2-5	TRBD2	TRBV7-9	CASSLVGSGRSRQETQYF	TGTGCCAGCAGCTTAGTCGGTAGCGGGAGGAGTCGGCAAGAGACCCAGTACTTC
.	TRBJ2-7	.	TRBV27	CASSLAPLGVYEQYF	TGTGCCAGCAGTCTAGCGCCCTTAGGGGTCTACGAGCAGTACTTC
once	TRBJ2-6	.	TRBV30	CAWRVWELSGANVLTF	TGTGCCTGGAGAGTCTGGGAACTCTCTGGGGCCAACGTCCTGACTTTC
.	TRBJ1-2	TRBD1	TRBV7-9	CASSLGQGYGYTF	TGTGCCAGCAGCCTTGGACAGGGGTATGGCTACACCTTC
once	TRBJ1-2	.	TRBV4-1	CASSLLASLTNYGYTF	TGCGCCAGCAGCCTACTAGCCTCGCTGACTAACTATGGCTACACCTTC
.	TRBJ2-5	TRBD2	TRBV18	CASSERAGEETQYF	TGTGCCAGCTCCGAGCGGGCGGGAGAGGAGACCCAGTACTTC
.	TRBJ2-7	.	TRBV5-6	CASSLYTTYEQYF	TGTGCCAGCAGCTTGTACACCACCTACGAGCAGTACTTC
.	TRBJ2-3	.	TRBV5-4	CASSLAGPDTQYF	TGTGCCAGCAGCTTGGCGGGACCAGATACGCAGTATTTT
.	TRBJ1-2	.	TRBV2	CASSAVREQPFYGYTF	TGTGCCAGCAGTGCGGTCAGGGAGCAACCCTTCTATGGCTACACCTTC
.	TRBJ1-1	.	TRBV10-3	CASTREGAEAFF	TGTGCCTCTACCAGGGAAGGTGCTGAAGCTTTCTTT
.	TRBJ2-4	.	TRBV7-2	CASSLVRGLAKNIQYF	TGTGCCAGCAGCTTAGTCAGGGGACTAGCCAAAAACATTCAGTACTTC
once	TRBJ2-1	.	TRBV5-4	CASSESWSRFGNEQFF	TGTGCCAGCAGCGAAAGTTGGAGCAGGTTTGGGAATGAGCAGTTCTTC
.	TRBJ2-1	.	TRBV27	CASSRSGTKLNNEQFF	TGTGCCAGCAGTCGTAGTGGGACCAAACTCAACAATGAGCAGTTCTTC
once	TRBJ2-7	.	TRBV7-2	CASSLASVRYEQYF	TGTGCCAGCAGCTTAGCTAGCGTTAGGTACGAGCAGTACTTC
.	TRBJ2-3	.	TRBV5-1	CASSTGLSSTDTQYF	TGCGCCAGCAGCACGGGACTGTCTAGCACAGATACGCAGTATTTT
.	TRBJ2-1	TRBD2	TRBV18	CASSLLGLADYNEQFF	TGTGCCAGCTCACTCCTCGGACTAGCGGATTACAATGAGCAGTTCTTC
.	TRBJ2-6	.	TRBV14	CASSQDGTGFTGANVLTF	TGTGCCAGCAGCCAAGACGGAACAGGGTTCACTGGGGCCAACGTCCTGACTTTC
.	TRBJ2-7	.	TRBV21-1	CASSKQWIAGGFPYEQYF	TGTGCCAGCAGCAAACAGTGGATAGCGGGAGGTTTCCCCTACGAGCAGTACTTC